Following are 25 T cell receptor beta chains from one sample sequenced in a study of T-cell memory formation after mild COVID-19. TCRdb re-derived calls from the 5' RACE reads in MiXCR, one entry per CDR3 protein. The sample lists approximately 570,000 distinct CDR3 sequences, approximately 18% occurring once. Sequencing was done on a sample of PBMCs or a T cell subset sorted from them (not recorded which). The source of these receptors is an adult woman who had mild COVID-19 (a few samples of this study predate the infection). Cell type and time point are not known.

This clonotype showed up just a few times. Here the CDR3 DNA reads TGTGCCAGCAGTGATCGCCGAGCGGGGAGCACAGATACGCAGTATTTT. This encodes CASSDRRAGSTDTQYF. J is TRBJ2-3 and V is TRBV25-1; 7 bases agree with TRBD2. The CDR3 length is 16 residues. Germline values: CDR1 MGHDK, CDR2 SYGVNS. The V gene end was trimmed by 3 bases and the J gene end by 0 bases; junction bases not matched to a gene: 6.

The genes are TRBV4-2 and TRBJ2-7; 9 bases line up with TRBD1. Germline loops: CDR1 LGHNA, CDR2 YNFKEQ. The J segment lost 5 bases and the V segment lost 6 bases, leaving 14 bases of the junction unmatched. The CDR3 length is 16 residues. DNA of the CDR3: TGTGCCAGCAGGGTTAGACCCGGGACAGGGCCTGACGAGCAGTACTTC. Residues: CASRVRPGTGPDEQYF.

The CDR3 bases are TGTGCCACCAGCGCGAAATCCGTGACAGGGTACGAGCAGTACTTC. Translated, it gives CATSAKSVTGYEQYF. The chain combines TRBV24-1 with TRBJ2-7, with 7 bases aligning to TRBD1. This CDR3 comprises 15 residues. The V segment lost 7 bases and the J segment 4 bases; nucleotides outside the gene matches: 12. The germline V gene has CDR1 KGHDR and CDR2 SFDVKD.

The V call is TRBV7-8, the J call TRBJ1-5; a possible D gene is TRBD1 (5 bases). V lost 2 bases and J 1 base, leaving 12 bases between the germline ends. The CDR3 contains 16 residues. Germline CDR1 reads SGHVS; CDR2 reads FQNEAQ. The CDR3 DNA follows: TGTGCCAGCAGCTTAAGGTCGGGACGGAGCAATCAGCCCCAGCATTTT. Its translation is CASSLRSGRSNQPQHF.

The chain employs TRBV20-1 and TRBJ1-1; D is ambiguous. The V end lost 6 bases, the J end lost 4 bases, and 9 bases lay between the germline ends. Germline-derived CDR1 and CDR2 are DFQATT and SNEGSKA (reference sequence). The length of the CDR3 is 11 residues. CDR3 sequence: CSAPSITEAFF. As DNA, the CDR3 is TGCAGTGCCCCCAGTATCACTGAAGCTTTCTTT.

This clonotype was seen only a few times. The chain links TRBV6-5 to TRBJ2-3; perhaps TRBD2 as D (7 bases). Between the trimmed V and J ends, which lost 2 bases and 3 bases, there was a span of 12 bases. CDR3 length: 15 amino acids. Germline V gene data show CDR1 as MNHEY and CDR2 as SVGAGI. The CDR3 here is CASSYRGAVTDTQYF. Written as DNA, the CDR3 is TGTGCCAGCAGTTACCGGGGGGCTGTAACAGATACGCAGTATTTT.

This clonotype was seen only a few times. The chain combines TRBV7-9 with TRBJ2-3; 7 nucleotides agree with TRBD2. The trim removed 7 bases at V and 4 bases at J, leaving 20 bases unmatched. The CDR3 runs to 18 residues. The V gene's germline CDR1 is SEHNR and CDR2 FQNEAQ (reference sequence). In nucleotides, the CDR3 is TGTGCCAGCATGCTGCCGAAAGGGACTAAAGTTAACGCAGATACGCAGTATTTT. It yields the protein CASMLPKGTKVNADTQYF.

This clonotype was counted a few times. The chain employs TRBV28 and TRBJ2-7; D not resolved. This CDR3 region has 12 residues. The V gene's germline CDR1 is MDHEN and CDR2 SYDVKM. The V end was cut by 3 bases, the J end by 8 bases, with 11 bases between. The CDR3 sequence is CASSFNNQQQYF. The CDR3 DNA follows: TGTGCCAGCAGTTTTAACAACCAACAGCAGTACTTC.

This clonotype was counted between two and nine times. The chain links TRBV7-2 to TRBJ2-2; D might be TRBD2 (5 bases). Germline lookup yields CDR1 SGHTA and CDR2 FQGNSA. Trimming cost V 6 bases and J 1 base, with 12 bases left between them. This CDR3 contains 15 residues. The CDR3 DNA follows: TGTGCCAGCAGACAACTACGGGGGAACACCGGGGAGCTGTTTTTT. It codes for CASRQLRGNTGELFF.

The rearrangement uses TRBV4-3 and TRBJ2-7; D remains unclear. The CDR3 extends over 16 amino acids. Germline V gene data show CDR1 as LGHNA and CDR2 as YSLEER. Trimming took off 1 base at V and 2 bases at J, with 15 bases between the two ends. In nucleotides, the CDR3 is TGCGCCAGCAGCCAAGGCTGGCCCCCGGAAACCTACGAGCAGTACTTC. Translated, it gives CASSQGWPPETYEQYF.

The rearrangement links TRBV20-1 to TRBJ1-2, with D possibly TRBD1 on 5 matching bases. Trimming took 6 bases from V and 7 from J, leaving 15 bases between them. Germline loops: CDR1 DFQATT, CDR2 SNEGSKA (reference sequence). The CDR3 has 12 amino acids. The DNA for the CDR3 is TGCAGTGCGTTCCAGGGCGGCGGTGGCTACACCTTC. Translating it yields CSAFQGGGGYTF.

This clonotype was detected ten times or more. The chain links TRBV6-5 to TRBJ2-7; 10 bases align to TRBD2. The CDR3 runs 15 residues. The germline V gene has CDR1 MNHEY and CDR2 SVGAGI. The V and J ends lost 6 bases and 1 base, in that order; junction bases with no gene match: 6. In DNA form, the CDR3 reads TGTGCCAGCAGCTCGCGGACTAGCGGATCCTACGAGCAGTACTTC. Protein product: CASSSRTSGSYEQYF.

The chain combines TRBV7-9 with TRBJ1-3; D not certain. CDR1 is SEHNR, CDR2 FQNEAQ, per germline (reference sequence). Trimming left V 7 bases short and J 3 bases short, with 16 bases between. The CDR3 is made up of 15 amino acids. CDR3: CASTSGGYYGNTIYF. The CDR3, as DNA: TGTGCCAGCACCTCAGGCGGATACTATGGAAACACCATATATTTT. The full variable domain, with the rest looked up from reference TRBV7-9 and TRBJ1-3, is DTGVSQNPRHKITKRGQNVTFRCDPISEHNRLYWYRQTLGQGPEFLTYFQNEAQLEKSRLLSDRFSAERPKGSFSTLEIQRTEQGDSAMYLCASTSGGYYGNTIYFGEGSWLTVV.

The rearrangement uses TRBV5-1 and TRBJ1-6; weak D call: TRBD1 (6 bases). This CDR3 comprises 17 residues. CDR1 and CDR2 from the germline V gene are SGHRS and YFSETQ. V dropped 0 bases and J dropped 2 bases, with 12 bases sitting between them. CDR3 region: CASSLEGGAPYNSPLHF. The CDR3 DNA reads as TGCGCCAGCAGCTTGGAAGGGGGGGCCCCCTATAATTCACCCCTCCACTTT.

V is TRBV10-3 and J is TRBJ2-7; 16 bases agree with TRBD2. Germline CDR1 reads ENHRY; CDR2 reads SYGVKD. V shed 4 bases and J 2 bases; nucleotides not matched to a gene: 5. The length of the CDR3 is 17 residues. The CDR3 DNA follows: TGTGCCATCAGTGGGGGACTAGCGGGAGGGAGGGCCTACGAGCAGTACTTC. Protein product: CAISGGLAGGRAYEQYF.

At least ten counts were recorded for this clonotype. This chain joins TRBV18 and TRBJ2-3; 10 bases map to TRBD2. V dropped 3 bases and J dropped 0; count of bases not matched to a gene: 3. The germline V gene has CDR1 KGHSH and CDR2 LQKENI. CDR3 length: 16 amino acids. Here the CDR3 reads CASSPKAGGSTDTQYF. The CDR3 DNA follows: TGTGCCAGCTCACCGAAAGCGGGGGGGAGCACAGATACGCAGTATTTT.

This clonotype came up a few times. V gene TRBV9 combines with J gene TRBJ2-7; D is tentatively TRBD1 or TRBD2 (5 bases each). Per the germline V gene, CDR1 is SGDLS and CDR2 is YYNGEE. Trimming cost V 4 bases and J 3 bases, with 17 bases left between them. The CDR3 spans 15 residues. CDR3 sequence (DNA): TGTGCCAGCAGCCCCTCGGGACGCCCGGGCTACGAGCAGTACTTC. Protein sequence: CASSPSGRPGYEQYF.

The chain carries TRBV6-2 or TRBV6-3 and TRBJ2-5; 9 bases are a match to TRBD1. Germline V gives CDR1 MNHEY, CDR2 SVGEGT. The V and J ends lost 2 bases and 4 bases, in that order; junction bases with no gene match: 11. CDR3 length: 17 residues. CDR3 sequence: CASSYGQGSAIAETQYF. CDR3 nucleotides: TGTGCCAGCAGTTACGGACAGGGGTCGGCCATTGCAGAGACCCAGTACTTC.

This clonotype appeared a few times. The chain is built from TRBV4-1 and TRBJ2-2, with D perhaps matching TRBD2 (7 bases). Germline lookup yields CDR1 MGHRA and CDR2 YSYEKL. With 0 bases removed from V and 13 bases from J, the gap between germline ends came to 24 bases. This CDR3 spans 17 amino acids. The CDR3 sequence: CASSQETVRGPSLTLFF. As DNA, the CDR3 is TGCGCCAGCAGCCAAGAGACTGTGCGGGGGCCCTCTTTGACGCTGTTTTTT.

V is TRBV4-2 and J is TRBJ2-1, with TRBD1 matching over 8 bases. Germline CDR1 is LGHNA and CDR2 is YNFKEQ. The length of the CDR3 is 17 residues. The trim removed 0 bases at V and 0 bases at J, leaving 4 bases unmatched. This chain's CDR3 is CASSQEAGGLSYNEQFF. CDR3 sequence (DNA): TGTGCCAGCAGCCAAGAAGCAGGGGGCCTCTCCTACAATGAGCAGTTCTTC.

This clonotype was counted only a few times. This may be a read error: a much more frequent sequence differs by one nucleotide. The rearrangement uses TRBV5-6 and TRBJ2-6; D uncertain. Per the germline V gene, CDR1 is SGHDT and CDR2 is YYEEEE. This CDR3 has 13 residues. The CDR3 bases are TGTGCCAGCAGGTTGGCTGGGGCCAACGTCCTGACTTTC. Protein: CASRLAGANVLTF.

The sample holds a few counts of this clonotype. This chain uses TRBV20-1 with TRBJ1-1, with 9 bases matching TRBD1. Trimming removed 4 bases from V and 1 base from J; junction bases left unmatched: 4. CDR1 is DFQATT, CDR2 SNEGSKA, per germline (reference sequence). The CDR3 loop spans 14 amino acids. CDR3 region: CSAIQGAGNTEAFF. The DNA of the CDR3 is TGCAGTGCTATACAGGGGGCGGGGAACACTGAAGCTTTCTTT.

This rearrangement joins TRBV4-1 to TRBJ1-5; D is possibly TRBD1 (5 bases). The CDR3 consists of 17 residues. The germline CDR1 and CDR2 sequences are MGHRA and YSYEKL. V lost 2 bases to trimming and J lost 8 bases, with 22 bases between them. CDR3 coding DNA: TGCGCCAGCAGCCAACACACCAACCGGGACCCGTTGGAGCCCCAGCATTTT. Protein sequence: CASSQHTNRDPLEPQHF.

The chain has TRBV27 and TRBJ2-7; tentatively, D is TRBD1 (5 bases). Trimming took off 3 bases at V and 2 bases at J, with 11 bases between the two ends. The germline V gene has CDR1 MNHEY and CDR2 SMNVEV (reference sequence). The CDR3 totals 14 residues. For the CDR3, the DNA is TGTGCCAGCAGTTTCCGACAGAGCACCTACGAGCAGTACTTC. As protein: CASSFRQSTYEQYF.

The rearrangement uses TRBV20-1 and TRBJ1-1, with 10 bases matching TRBD1. CDR1 is DFQATT and CDR2 is SNEGSKA in the germline V gene (reference sequence). J was trimmed by 3 bases and V by 3 bases; bases with no gene match: 4. The CDR3 covers 14 residues. CDR3 in DNA: TGCAGTGCTAGGGACAGGGGGGCGGACACTGAAGCTTTCTTT. Amino acids: CSARDRGADTEAFF.